This TCR beta chain was documented in a study of Ad26.COV2.S vaccination and SARS-CoV-2 variants. Study summary: Intramuscular Ad26.COV2.S doses were given once or twice, 56 days apart. Study observations and caveats: Those who received the vaccine showed greater spike-specific TCR breadth than those given placebo. In TCR breadth and depth analyses, total T cell responses may have been underestimated.

Trimming removed 2 bases from V and 4 bases from J, with 5 bases in between. This CDR3 contains 12 residues. From germline, CDR1 is LGHNT and CDR2 FRNRAP. Indicated treatment: about 20 received Ad26.COV2.S at low or high dose, single or two shots; about 5 received placebo; per-sample allocation not given. Collection of the samples took place on day 63 after the first injection of vaccine or placebo. This Boston cohort included adults aged 18-55 years. Only in-frame clones appear in the TCRdb table, and some are missing; sequencing was by immunoSEQ multiplex PCR. The sample includes a few hundred thousand clones, over 75% of them seen just once. On this clone itself: Its antigen is still unknown.

This clonotype was obtained from a person between 18 and 65 years old who received the Ad26.COV2.S COVID-19 vaccine or a placebo. J is TRBJ1-2 and V is TRBV12-5; no definite D call. The sequencing here drew on peripheral blood, taken in a trial of Ad26.COV2.S vaccine versus placebo. Written as DNA, the CDR3 is TGTGCTAGTGGTTTGCCCCTCTATGGCTACACCTTC. This gives the protein CASGLPLYGYTF.